This T cell receptor beta chain was captured by sequencing in a study of Graves' ophthalmopathy and Graves' hyperthyroidism. In the study overall: Peripheral blood was collected at initial diagnosis, before any treatment.

As regards this clonotype: The antigen is unknown.

The length of the CDR3 is 16 residues. The germline V gene encodes CDR1 SGHTA and CDR2 FQGNSA. The ends were cut back, 1 base at V and 6 bases at J, with 18 bases in the middle. Notes on the study in general: The model achieved approximately 71% sensitivity and 72% to 85% specificity for ophthalmopathy progression. Cross-validated, the 13-signature model showed 87.88%/81.08% sensitivity/specificity, and 80%/75% in the test set.

The starting material, about 9.9 ml of fresh peripheral blood, provided the PBMCs. Beta-chain TCR CDR3 regions were amplified from RNA transcripts. First-round RT-PCR used HTBI primers; second-round multiplex PCR followed. TCRdb called the multiplex PCR reads again in MiXCR, with one record for every CDR3 protein. The profile shows some 160,000 distinct CDR3 sequences, 39% of them singletons. This chain joins TRBV7-2 and TRBJ2-5, with D tentatively TRBD1 (5 bases). The receptor comes from a man aged 30 to 45 with Graves' ophthalmopathy. The material sequenced was peripheral blood. The CDR3 reads CASSLVGSGLVQTQYF. The CDR3 bases are TGTGCCAGCAGCTTAGTGGGGTCAGGGCTTGTTCAGACCCAGTACTTC.